Listed here are 2 T cell receptor beta chains from one sample, sequenced in a study of Graves' ophthalmopathy and Graves' hyperthyroidism. Amplification targeted the TCR beta CDR3 regions, with RNA transcripts as the source material. HTBI primers served in a first-round RT-PCR, which a second-round multiplex PCR followed. One entry per CDR3 protein, called by TCRdb with MiXCR from the multiplex PCR reads. The sample yields roughly 1.1 million distinct CDR3 sequences, about two fifths seen once. Sequences were obtained from peripheral blood or thyroid tissue (not recorded which). The source is an adult man with Graves' hyperthyroidism.

This clonotype was seen ten or more times. This chain joins TRBV19 and TRBJ1-4; no definite D call. CDR1 LNHDA and CDR2 SQIVND come from the germline V gene (reference sequence). Deletions cut 4 bases from V and 4 bases from J, with 10 bases between. The CDR3 totals 14 residues. The CDR3 is CASSKRQDNEKLFF. CDR3 DNA: TGTGCCAGTAGTAAACGACAAGATAATGAAAAACTGTTTTTT.

The V call is TRBV15, the J call TRBJ1-1; 9 bases are a match to TRBD1. V trimming: 1 base; J trimming: 11 bases; junction bases outside the gene matches: 5. Germline V lookup: CDR1 LNHNV, CDR2 YYDKDF (reference sequence). The CDR3 length is 13 residues. In DNA form, the CDR3 reads TGTGCCACCAGCAGAGTCATTGGACAGGGGGCTTTCTTT. This codes for CATSRVIGQGAFF.